The rows below give T cell receptor beta chains drawn from one sample of a study of cytomegalovirus exposure and HLA in healthy donors. Repertoires were generated with immunoSEQ multiplex PCR, while TCRdb's copy carries only in-frame clones and drops some. The sample records approximately 130,000 clones, approximately 80% being singletons. Material for sequencing was PBMCs. The receptor set was obtained from a man between 18 and 35 years old in good health and CMV-seronegative. Both conserved end residues are part of each CDR3. D genes are given only for firm matches. A clone size is listed for some rows: how often the clone was seen (once, few, many), or a class if it is expanded.

TRBV5-6	NA	NA	TRBJ1-2	11	CASSFVLGYTF	TGTGCCAGCAGCTTCGTCCTCGGCTACACCTTC
TRBV29-1	NA	TRBD1	TRBJ1-2	15	CSVERTGATGVGYTF	TGCAGCGTTGAGAGGACAGGGGCGACCGGGGTGGGCTACACCTTC
TRBV11-2	NA	TRBD2	TRBJ2-7	15	CASSYATAGAYEQYF	TGTGCCAGCAGCTATGCAACAGCGGGGGCCTACGAGCAGTACTTC
TRBV5-1	NA	NA	TRBJ1-2	15	CASSFSNRMSKGYTF	TGCGCCAGCAGCTTCTCGAACAGGATGAGTAAGGGCTACACCTTC
TRBV4-1	NA	NA	TRBJ1-4	16	CASSSLGGVGNEKLFF	TGCGCCAGCAGCTCCCTAGGGGGAGTCGGTAATGAAAAACTGTTTTTT
TRBV9	NA	NA	TRBJ1-2	14	CASSVDGTYYGYTF	TGTGCCAGCAGCGTAGATGGCACCTACTATGGCTACACCTTC
TRBV6-1	NA	TRBD1	TRBJ2-5	16	CASSKGGQGARETQYF	TGTGCCAGCAGTAAAGGAGGGCAGGGGGCTCGCGAGACCCAGTACTTC
TRBV4-1	NA	NA	TRBJ1-2	17	CASSQVEREEANYGYTF	TGCGCCAGCAGCCAAGTGGAAAGGGAGGAGGCTAACTATGGCTACACCTTC
TRBV6-1	NA	TRBD1	TRBJ2-7	15	CASSEGQGAFYEQYF	TGTGCCAGCAGTGAAGGACAGGGGGCTTTTTACGAGCAGTACTTC
TRBV25-1	once	NA	TRBJ1-4	16	CASSADPGSTNEKLFF	TGTGCCAGCAGTGCCGACCCGGGATCAACGAATGAAAAACTGTTTTTT
TRBV7-2	NA	NA	TRBJ2-1	14	CASSRQTGDNEQFF	TGTGCCAGCAGCCGACAAACGGGGGACAATGAGCAGTTCTTC
TRBV18	once	TRBD1	TRBJ2-1	15	CASSPKGQGAIEQFF	TGTGCCAGCTCACCAAAGGGACAGGGGGCGATTGAGCAGTTCTTC
TRBV2	NA	NA	TRBJ2-3	16	CASSDFGGSGTDTQYF	TGTGCCAGCAGTGATTTTGGGGGGAGCGGGACAGATACGCAGTATTTT
TRBV19	NA	TRBD2	TRBJ2-3	17	CASSPDSGGFGSDTQYF	TGTGCCAGTAGCCCGGATAGCGGGGGCTTCGGGTCGGATACGCAGTATTTT
TRBV9	NA	NA	TRBJ1-1	15	CASSPQPGPGAEAFF	TGTGCCAGCAGCCCGCAACCGGGTCCCGGGGCTGAAGCTTTCTTT
TRBV5-1	NA	NA	TRBJ1-4	15	CASSLAVGRSEKLFF	TGCGCCAGCAGCTTGGCCGTGGGTAGGAGTGAAAAACTGTTTTTT
TRBV2	NA	TRBD1	TRBJ1-1	15	CASSEAGGRGRIAFF	TGTGCCAGCAGTGAAGCCGGGGGCAGGGGGCGGATTGCTTTCTTT
TRBV5-1	NA	NA	TRBJ2-7	15	CASSSLSRSSYEQYF	TGCGCCAGCAGCTCCCTGTCTAGGAGCTCCTACGAGCAGTACTTC
TRBV14	NA	NA	TRBJ2-2	16	CASSHRLGLNTGELFF	TGTGCCAGCAGCCACCGACTAGGTTTGAACACCGGGGAGCTGTTTTTT
TRBV18	NA	NA	TRBJ1-1	14	CASSPRGENTEAFF	TGTGCCAGCTCACCACGGGGGGAGAACACTGAAGCTTTCTTT
TRBV7-3	NA	NA	TRBJ1-3	14	CASSLGGLGNTIYF	TGTGCCAGCAGCTTAGGAGGGCTTGGAAACACCATATATTTT
TRBV5-6	NA	TRBD1	TRBJ1-3	14	CASSATGPRNTIYF	TGTGCCAGCAGCGCGACAGGGCCTCGAAACACCATATATTTT
TRBV20-1	few	NA	TRBJ2-1	11	CSAGGHYEQFF	TGCAGTGCTGGTGGACATTATGAGCAGTTCTTC
TRBV9	NA	NA	TRBJ2-3	16	CASSEGLPIPTDTQYF	TGTGCCAGCAGCGAGGGGCTACCGATTCCCACAGATACGCAGTATTTT
TRBV11-2	NA	TRBD1	TRBJ2-3	15	CASGTPRQGLDTQYF	TGTGCCAGCGGGACACCCAGACAGGGGCTAGATACGCAGTATTTT
TRBV11-2	NA	TRBD2	TRBJ2-7	15	CASSRPGLADYEQYF	TGTGCCAGCAGCCGACCCGGACTAGCGGACTACGAGCAGTACTTC
TRBV9	few	TRBD1	TRBJ2-7	15	CASSERTGGNYEQYF	TGTGCCAGCAGCGAACGGACAGGGGGGAACTACGAGCAGTACTTC
TRBV5-8	once	TRBD2	TRBJ2-3	16	CASSPRLARVTDTQYF	TGTGCCAGCAGCCCACGACTAGCAAGGGTCACAGATACGCAGTATTTT
TRBV5-6	NA	NA	TRBJ1-2	15	CASSLRNRATYGYTF	TGTGCCAGCAGCTTGCGGAACAGGGCGACCTATGGCTACACCTTC
TRBV18	NA	NA	TRBJ1-2	12	CASSPSVYGYTF	TGTGCCAGCTCACCGTCCGTGTATGGCTACACCTTC
TRBV4-2	NA	TRBD1	TRBJ2-4	17	CASSQGEGAITKNIQYF	TGTGCCAGCAGCCAAGGCGAGGGGGCTATTACCAAAAACATTCAGTACTTC
TRBV7-2	NA	NA	TRBJ2-2	11	CASSFRSGLFF	TGTGCCAGCAGCTTTCGGAGCGGGCTGTTTTTT
TRBV9	NA	NA	TRBJ1-1	13	CASSANDRVEAFF	TGTGCCAGCAGCGCTAACGACAGAGTAGAAGCTTTCTTT
TRBV5-4	few	TRBD1	TRBJ1-6	14	CASSTRDRGSPLHF	TGTGCCAGCAGCACCCGGGACAGAGGATCACCCCTCCACTTT
TRBV7-9	NA	TRBD1	TRBJ2-5	15	CASSQGDRVRETQYF	TGTGCCAGCAGCCAAGGGGACAGGGTCCGGGAGACCCAGTACTTC
TRBV12-5	NA	TRBD1	TRBJ1-2	16	CASGLVSGTGSYGYTF	TGTGCTAGTGGTTTGGTCTCCGGGACAGGGAGCTATGGCTACACCTTC
TRBV6-5	once	TRBD1	TRBJ2-1	15	CASSQPGGSYNEQFF	TGTGCCAGCAGTCAACCAGGGGGCTCTTACAATGAGCAGTTCTTC
TRBV7-3	NA	NA	TRBJ1-2	11	CASSLGGIGTF	TGTGCCAGCAGCTTAGGGGGGATTGGAACCTTC
TRBV19	NA	NA	TRBJ2-1	16	CASSIGPPTVINEQFF	TGTGCCAGTAGTATAGGCCCGCCGACAGTAATCAATGAGCAGTTCTTC
TRBV13	NA	NA	TRBJ1-5	16	CASSFGGVKGNQPQHF	TGTGCCAGCAGCTTTGGAGGAGTAAAGGGCAATCAGCCCCAGCATTTT
TRBV9	NA	NA	TRBJ2-5	13	CASSMGSKETQYF	TGTGCCAGCAGCATGGGGAGTAAAGAGACCCAGTACTTC
TRBV19	once	TRBD1	TRBJ1-3	16	CASSRDRAHSGNTIYF	TGTGCCAGTAGTAGGGACAGGGCCCACTCTGGAAACACCATATATTTT
TRBV18	few	TRBD1	TRBJ1-1	16	CASSLSRTGVNTEAFF	TGTGCCAGCTCACTCTCGCGTACAGGGGTGAACACTGAAGCTTTCTTT
TRBV25-1	NA	TRBD1	TRBJ1-4	16	CASSEYGTGPLEKLFF	TGTGCCAGCAGTGAATACGGGACAGGGCCATTGGAAAAACTGTTTTTT
TRBV2	NA	NA	TRBJ1-1	13	CASSGAGSTEAFF	TGTGCCAGCAGTGGAGCAGGGAGCACTGAAGCTTTCTTT